The 19 T cell receptor beta chains presented below share a single source sample, sequenced in a study of shared clonotypes between healthy human individuals. The assay was immunoSEQ multiplex PCR, and TCRdb's table has in-frame clones only and misses some. The table records 700,000 to 950,000 clones, around 96% of them present only once. The naive CD8 subset, CD45RO-negative cells positively selected for CCR7, excluded terminally differentiated effector memory CD45RA+ cells. Input material: naive CD8+ T cells sorted from blood. All receptors derive from a young man in good health.

The chain employs TRBV27 and TRBJ2-3; D unresolved. Germline V gene lookup returns CDR1 MNHEY and CDR2 SMNVEV (reference sequence). V lost 5 bases and J lost 3, with 9 bases in between. The CDR3 spans 13 residues. The CDR3 coding sequence is TGTGCCAGCAGTAACGGTCATACAGATACGCAGTATTTT. Its protein product is CASSNGHTDTQYF.

J is TRBJ2-2 and V is TRBV19; 7 bases fit TRBD2. CDR1 and CDR2 (germline): LNHDA, SQIVND (reference sequence). Trimming took 6 bases from V and 0 from J; bases not matched to a gene: 7. The CDR3 runs to 16 residues. CDR3 in DNA: TGTGCCAGTAGCCTCCCCAGCGGGGCGAACACCGGGGAGCTGTTTTTT. It codes for CASSLPSGANTGELFF.

This clone has only one observation. The chain employs TRBV27 and TRBJ2-7; TRBD1 matches 9 bases. Germline loops: CDR1 MNHEY, CDR2 SMNVEV (reference sequence). There are 15 residues in the CDR3. The V segment lost 0 bases and the J segment 3 bases; nucleotides outside the gene matches: 3. The CDR3 DNA is TGTGCCAGCAGTTTATCGAGGACAGGGGTCTACGAGCAGTACTTC. This gives the protein CASSLSRTGVYEQYF.

V gene TRBV10-3 combines with J gene TRBJ2-1; TRBD2 agrees at 11 bases. Germline assignment: CDR1 ENHRY and CDR2 SYGVKD. The trim removed 6 bases at V and 2 bases at J, leaving 6 bases unmatched. The CDR3 consists of 16 residues. The CDR3 DNA reads TGTGCCATCAGCGCTCTAGCGGGAGGCCCCTACAATGAGCAGTTCTTC. It specifies CAISALAGGPYNEQFF.

This chain links TRBV18 with TRBJ2-3; D uncertain. CDR1 and CDR2 from the germline V gene are KGHSH and LQKENI. V lost 3 bases, J lost 0 bases, and 22 bases lay in between. The CDR3 contains 19 residues. The CDR3 DNA follows: TGTGCCAGCTCACCCACGGGCGGCGAACGGATCACTAGCACAGATACGCAGTATTTT. Its translation: CASSPTGGERITSTDTQYF.

J is TRBJ2-1 and V is TRBV7-6, with 8 bases aligning to TRBD2. This CDR3 region has 16 residues. After removal of 5 bases from V and 8 bases from J, the junction contained 14 bases not matched to a gene. Per germline, CDR1 SGHVS and CDR2 FNYEAQ. The CDR3 is CASSPRAGTSIDEQFF. The DNA of the CDR3 is TGTGCCAGCAGCCCTAGGGCCGGGACTAGTATCGATGAGCAGTTCTTC.

The CDR3 here is CATSRTRAGPSGAQYF. The CDR3 DNA follows: TGTGCCACCAGCAGAACCCGTGCGGGACCTTCGGGGGCCCAGTACTTC. The gene calls are TRBV15 and TRBJ2-5; D is perhaps TRBD2 (6 bases). The V end was cut by 2 bases, the J end by 9 bases, with 22 bases between. From germline, CDR1 is LNHNV and CDR2 YYDKDF (reference sequence). The CDR3 has 16 residues. The whole variable domain, remainder taken from reference TRBV15 and TRBJ2-5, is DAMVIQNPRYQVTQFGKPVTLSCSQTLNHNVMYWYQQKSSQAPKLLFHYYDKDFNNEADTPDNFQSRRPNTSFCFLDIRSPGLGDTAMYLCATSRTRAGPSGAQYFGPGTRLLVL.

V and J are TRBV7-9 and TRBJ2-2, with 15 bases fitting TRBD2. The germline V gene encodes CDR1 SEHNR and CDR2 FQNEAQ (reference sequence). This CDR3 region has 17 residues. V lost 2 bases and J lost 6; bases outside the gene matches: 4. The CDR3 region has the DNA TGTGCCAGCAGCTTAAGGACTAGCGGGAGGGCCTCCGGGGAGCTGTTTTTT. It encodes CASSLRTSGRASGELFF. Looking up the rest from reference TRBV7-9 and TRBJ2-2 gives the full variable domain: DTGVSQNPRHKITKRGQNVTFRCDPISEHNRLYWYRQTLGQGPEFLTYFQNEAQLEKSRLLSDRFSAERPKGSFSTLEIQRTEQGDSAMYLCASSLRTSGRASGELFFGEGSRLTVL.

V is TRBV19 and J is TRBJ2-1; TRBD2 aligns across 11 bases. V dropped 7 bases and J dropped 6; count of bases not matched to a gene: 5. The CDR3 runs 14 residues. Per germline, CDR1 LNHDA and CDR2 SQIVND (reference sequence). Here the CDR3 reads CASNTGTSGNEQFF. CDR3 DNA sequence: TGTGCCAGTAACACCGGGACTAGCGGCAATGAGCAGTTCTTC.

The chain employs TRBV28 and TRBJ1-1; D might be TRBD1 (6 bases). CDR3 size: 14 residues. Germline CDR1 MDHEN, CDR2 SYDVKM. Trimming shortened V by 5 bases and J by 1 base, and 11 bases separated the two germline ends. CDR3 residues: CASSPMTGNTEAFF. CDR3 sequence (DNA): TGTGCCAGCAGTCCCATGACAGGGAACACTGAAGCTTTCTTT.

The V gene is TRBV5-1, the J gene TRBJ1-1; no clear D gene. The CDR3 runs to 11 residues. Germline V CDR1 and CDR2: SGHRS, YFSETQ. Trimming shortened V by 7 bases and J by 8 bases, and 12 bases separated the two germline ends. The CDR3 region is CASRAGGEAFF. The CDR3 DNA is TGCGCCAGCCGGGCTGGAGGGGAAGCTTTCTTT.

The chain joins TRBV5-1 to TRBJ2-7; 7 positions agree with TRBD2. This CDR3 spans 16 amino acids. Germline CDR1 reads SGHRS; CDR2 reads YFSETQ. V trimming: 2 bases; J trimming: 4 bases; junction bases outside the gene matches: 12. The CDR3: CASSLGEAGSSYEQYF. The CDR3 DNA reads TGCGCCAGCAGCTTAGGGGAAGCGGGGTCCTCTTACGAGCAGTACTTC.

This chain connects TRBV7-2 to TRBJ2-3; TRBD1 agrees at 7 bases. Germline V gene data show CDR1 as SGHTA and CDR2 as FQGNSA. The V gene end was trimmed by 1 base and the J gene end by 2 bases; junction bases not matched to a gene: 6. The CDR3 extends over 16 amino acids. The CDR3 coding sequence is TGTGCCAGCAGCTTAGAAGAGGGACAGACCACAGATACGCAGTATTTT. Its translation is CASSLEEGQTTDTQYF.

The rearrangement uses TRBV4-1 and TRBJ2-7; either TRBD1 or TRBD2 may fit D (5 bases each). Per germline, CDR1 MGHRA and CDR2 YSYEKL. The CDR3 loop spans 14 amino acids. With 1 base removed from V and 5 bases from J, the gap between germline ends came to 12 bases. In nucleotides, the CDR3 is TGCGCCAGCAGCCAAGGGGACCCCGCCGACGAGCAGTACTTC. Its translation: CASSQGDPADEQYF.

The rearrangement joins TRBV29-1 to TRBJ2-1; D might be TRBD1 (6 bases). Trimming took 5 bases from V and 4 from J, leaving 27 bases between them. Germline CDR1 and CDR2: SQVTM and ANQGSEA. The CDR3 length is 18 residues. CDR3 nucleotide sequence: TGCAGCGTTCCCACAGGGCTGGGGTGGCAGGGCGGTTACAATGAGCAGTTCTTC. Protein sequence: CSVPTGLGWQGGYNEQFF.

This chain uses TRBV27 with TRBJ1-5; D possibly corresponds to TRBD1 (6 bases). The germline gives CDR1 MNHEY, CDR2 SMNVEV (reference sequence). Deletions cut 7 bases from V and 2 bases from J, with 15 bases between. CDR3 size: 15 residues. The DNA of the CDR3 is TGTGCCAGCACCTCCTTACAGGGAGGCAATCAGCCCCAGCATTTT. Its protein product is CASTSLQGGNQPQHF.

As regards this clone: The identical CDR3 is also encoded by other nucleotide sequences in the sample. The rearrangement joins TRBV18 to TRBJ2-1; 9 nucleotides line up with TRBD2. This CDR3 contains 16 residues. Germline-derived CDR1 and CDR2 are KGHSH and LQKENI. J gave up 1 base and V 0 bases, and 1 base lay outside the gene matches. CDR3 in amino acids: CASSPPLAGSYNEQFF. DNA for the CDR3: TGTGCCAGCTCACCACCGCTAGCGGGATCCTACAATGAGCAGTTCTTC.

The chain links TRBV19 to TRBJ2-3; TRBD1 might be the D (6 bases). Germline V lookup: CDR1 LNHDA, CDR2 SQIVND (reference sequence). This CDR3 comprises 16 residues. V dropped 3 bases and J dropped 3 bases, with 16 bases sitting between them. CDR3 protein: CASSMSTGNPTDTQYF. The CDR3 DNA is TGTGCCAGTAGTATGTCGACAGGAAACCCGACAGATACGCAGTATTTT.

V gene TRBV4-3 combines with J gene TRBJ2-1; possibly TRBD2 for D (5 bases). This CDR3 is built from 15 residues. The V gene lost 1 base and the J gene lost 0 bases, with 7 bases spanning the gap. The germline V gene encodes CDR1 LGHNA and CDR2 YSLEER. The CDR3 protein is CASSQGSDSYNEQFF. The CDR3 DNA sequence: TGCGCCAGCAGCCAAGGTAGCGACTCCTACAATGAGCAGTTCTTC.